This T cell receptor (beta chain) was documented in a study of cytomegalovirus exposure and HLA in healthy donors. In germline, CDR1 is SGHRS, CDR2 YFSETQ. Trimming pared 6 bases from V and 4 bases from J, leaving 22 bases between. The CDR3 length is 16 residues. PCR primers comprised 60 Vbeta and 13 Jbeta primers. How the authors handled the data: In a later analysis, the count reached roughly 80 million unique TCR beta chains, with around 11 million shared. The data were produced by immunoSEQ multiplex PCR, yet TCRdb's version contains in-frame clones alone and is incomplete. V and J calls and clone size come straight from that table; D and trimming were deduced from the DNA. The sample has 250,000 or so clones, roughly four fifths seen once; the top ten hold 7% to 9%. About this clone: What it binds is unknown.

General study findings and limits: In an earlier analysis, about 87% or about 30%: the productive usage of most TCR beta V segments. The authors enumerated some 170 TCR beta chains as linked to cytomegalovirus. Sequencing likely generated an artifact that appeared as a cluster of highly shared sequence variants.

This TCR came from a woman aged 60-75 years in good health and CMV-seropositive. Source material: PBMCs. This rearrangement joins TRBV5-1 to TRBJ2-5; possible D gene TRBD1, 6 bases. In DNA, the CDR3 is TGCGCCAGCACCCTGGGGGCTAGAATGGGTGGAGAGACCCAGTACTTC. This codes for CASTLGARMGGETQYF.